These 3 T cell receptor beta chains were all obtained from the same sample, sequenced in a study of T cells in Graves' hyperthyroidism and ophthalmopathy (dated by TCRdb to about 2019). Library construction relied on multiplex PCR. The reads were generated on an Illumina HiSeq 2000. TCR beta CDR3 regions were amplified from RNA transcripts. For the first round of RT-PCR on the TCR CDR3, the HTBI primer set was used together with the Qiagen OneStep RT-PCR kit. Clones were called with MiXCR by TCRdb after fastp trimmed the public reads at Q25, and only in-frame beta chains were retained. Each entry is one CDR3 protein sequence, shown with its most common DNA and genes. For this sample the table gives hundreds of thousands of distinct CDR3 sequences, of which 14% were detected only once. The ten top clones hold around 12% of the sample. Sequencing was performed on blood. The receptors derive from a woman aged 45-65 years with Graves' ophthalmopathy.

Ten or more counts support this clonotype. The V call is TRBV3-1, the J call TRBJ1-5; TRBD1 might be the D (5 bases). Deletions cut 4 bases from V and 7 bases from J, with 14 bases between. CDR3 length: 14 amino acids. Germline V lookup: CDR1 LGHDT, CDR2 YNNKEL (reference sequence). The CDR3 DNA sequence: TGTGCCAGCAGCCCTCACAGGTCTGAACAGCCCCAGCATTTT. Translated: CASSPHRSEQPQHF.

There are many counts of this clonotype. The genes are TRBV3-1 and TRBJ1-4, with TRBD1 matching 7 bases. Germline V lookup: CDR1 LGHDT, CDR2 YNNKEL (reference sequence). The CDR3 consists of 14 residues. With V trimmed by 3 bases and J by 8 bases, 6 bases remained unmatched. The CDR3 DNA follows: TGTGCCAGCAGCCAGAGACAGGGTGGGGAAAAACTGTTTTTT. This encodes CASSQRQGGEKLFF.

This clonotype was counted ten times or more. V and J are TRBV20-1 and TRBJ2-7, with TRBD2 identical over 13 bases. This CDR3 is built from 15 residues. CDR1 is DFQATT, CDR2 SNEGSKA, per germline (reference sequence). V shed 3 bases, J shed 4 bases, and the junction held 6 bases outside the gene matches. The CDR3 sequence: CSARAGTSGIYEQYF. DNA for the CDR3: TGCAGTGCTAGGGCTGGGACTAGCGGGATTTACGAGCAGTACTTC.